The 32 T cell receptor beta chains listed next were all sequenced from one sample in a study of T cells in localized non-small cell lung cancer. The table came from immunoSEQ multiplex PCR; TCRdb's copy has only in-frame clones and leaves some out. The sample includes about 11,000 clones, 85% of them seen just once. This specimen consisted of peripheral blood, obtained before any cancer treatment. The origin of the receptors is a male donor at least 60 years old with stage I lung adenocarcinoma.

The chain employs TRBV7-6 and TRBJ2-3; 9 nucleotides agree with TRBD1. V gave up 5 bases and J gave up 5 bases; unmatched junction bases: 8. The CDR3 length is 15 residues. Germline values: CDR1 SGHVS, CDR2 FNYEAQ. CDR3 residues: CASSRRDREGDTQYF. CDR3 coding DNA: TGTGCCAGCAGCCGCCGGGACAGGGAGGGAGATACGCAGTATTTT. Using reference TRBV7-6 and TRBJ2-3 for the parts outside the CDR3, the full variable domain is GAGVSQSPRYKVTKRGQDVALRCDPISGHVSLYWYRQALGQGPEFLTYFNYEAQQDKSGLPNDRFSAERPEGSISTLTIQRTEQRDSAMYRCASSRRDREGDTQYFGPGTRLTVL.

This clone is medium-sized. The chain combines TRBV13 with TRBJ1-1; weak D call: TRBD1 (6 bases). CDR3 length: 13 amino acids. The V gene lost 2 bases and the J gene lost 6 bases, with 10 bases spanning the gap. Germline V gene lookup returns CDR1 PRHDT and CDR2 FYEKMQ (reference sequence). CDR3 residues: CASSLQGYSEAFF. The CDR3 DNA sequence: TGTGCCAGCAGCTTACAGGGGTATTCTGAAGCTTTCTTT.

J is TRBJ1-4 and V is TRBV5-1, with TRBD1 as a possible D gene (6 bases). Germline V lookup: CDR1 SGHRS, CDR2 YFSETQ. V shed 6 bases and J shed 8 bases, with 14 bases lying between them. The CDR3 runs 13 residues. The CDR3 spells CASTQGSGEKLFF. The CDR3 DNA follows: TGCGCCAGCACCCAGGGGTCGGGAGAAAAACTGTTTTTT.

This clone has only one observation. The rearrangement joins TRBV4-1 to TRBJ2-2; 7 nucleotides align to TRBD1. Per germline, CDR1 MGHRA and CDR2 YSYEKL. The CDR3 has 16 residues. The trim removed 0 bases at V and 4 bases at J, leaving 5 bases unmatched. The CDR3 coding sequence is TGCGCCAGCAGCCAAGAGTCTACAGGGGCCACCGGGGAGCTGTTTTTT. Translating it yields CASSQESTGATGELFF.

This chain uses TRBV9 with TRBJ2-2, with TRBD2 identical over 7 bases. Germline lookup yields CDR1 SGDLS and CDR2 YYNGEE. CDR3 length equals 15 residues. Unmatched junction bases numbered 2, after V lost 3 bases and J lost 0 bases. The CDR3 DNA reads as TGTGCCAGCAGCGCCGGGGGGACGAACACCGGGGAGCTGTTTTTT. This gives the protein CASSAGGTNTGELFF.

The table lists this clone with a count of one. The V call is TRBV6-1, the J call TRBJ2-5; 12 bases agree with TRBD1. Germline assignment: CDR1 MNHNS and CDR2 SASEGT. The trim removed 6 bases at V and 5 bases at J, leaving 7 bases unmatched. The CDR3 consists of 15 residues. CDR3 in amino acids: CASRAGTGGIETQYF. CDR3 coding DNA: TGTGCCAGCAGAGCCGGGACAGGGGGCATTGAGACCCAGTACTTC.

V and J are TRBV29-1 and TRBJ2-3; D is unresolved. With 4 bases removed from V and 0 bases from J, the gap between germline ends came to 5 bases. The CDR3 length is 12 residues. The germline V gene has CDR1 SQVTM and CDR2 ANQGSEA. The CDR3 protein is CSVVPSTDTQYF. The DNA of the CDR3 is TGCAGCGTTGTTCCCAGCACAGATACGCAGTATTTT.

The genes are TRBV7-3 and TRBJ2-1, with D tentatively TRBD1 (5 bases). The CDR3 loop spans 16 amino acids. In germline, CDR1 is SGHTA, CDR2 FQGTGA. V lost 8 bases, J lost 0 bases, and 17 bases lay in between. CDR3 in amino acids: CASARGHTSSYNEQFF. The CDR3 DNA follows: TGTGCCAGCGCTAGAGGACACACGAGCTCCTACAATGAGCAGTTCTTC.

V is TRBV7-2 and J is TRBJ1-2, with 7 bases lining up with TRBD1. Trimming removed 6 bases from V and 4 bases from J; junction bases left unmatched: 5. The CDR3 is made up of 13 amino acids. Germline assignment: CDR1 SGHTA and CDR2 FQGNSA. CDR3 amino acids: CASRRQGGYGYTF. The CDR3 region has the DNA TGTGCCAGCAGGCGACAGGGCGGCTATGGCTACACCTTC.

The CDR3 DNA sequence: TGTGCCAGCAGCGTAGCGGGGGGGCCTAGAGAGACCCAGTACTTC. Translating it yields CASSVAGGPRETQYF. The chain couples TRBV11-2 to TRBJ2-5; 11 positions agree with TRBD2. Germline CDR1 reads SGHAT; CDR2 reads FQNNGV. V was pared by 5 bases and J by 4 bases, with 6 bases of the junction left unmatched. This CDR3 has 15 amino acids.

This clone was detected a few times. V is TRBV7-2 and J is TRBJ2-3; maybe TRBD1 (7 bases). Between the trimmed V and J ends, which lost 5 bases and 3 bases, there was a span of 9 bases. The V gene's germline CDR1 is SGHTA and CDR2 FQGNSA. This CDR3 contains 13 residues. In nucleotides, the CDR3 is TGTGCCAGCAGCCCAGGGGGGACAGATACGCAGTATTTT. As protein: CASSPGGTDTQYF.

The chain is built from TRBV10-3 and TRBJ2-6; the match to TRBD1 covers 7 bases. The V gene end was trimmed by 5 bases and the J gene end by 0 bases; junction bases not matched to a gene: 13. Per the germline V gene, CDR1 is ENHRY and CDR2 is SYGVKD. The CDR3 totals 19 residues. The CDR3 is CAISPQDRLQFSGANVLTF. CDR3 nucleotides: TGTGCCATCAGTCCTCAGGACAGGCTCCAATTCTCTGGGGCCAACGTCCTGACTTTC.

The chain carries TRBV28 and TRBJ2-3; 7 bases map to TRBD1. The CDR3 spans 15 residues. CDR1 and CDR2 (germline): MDHEN, SYDVKM. Trimming removed 3 bases from V and 3 bases from J; junction bases left unmatched: 6. The CDR3 reads CASSLRDSTTDTQYF. In DNA form, the CDR3 reads TGTGCCAGCAGTTTGAGGGACAGCACGACAGATACGCAGTATTTT.

CDR3 DNA sequence: TGTGCCAGCAGCTTAGATTTCGGGGGGGCCGGAAAGACCCAGTACTTC. As protein: CASSLDFGGAGKTQYF. This chain joins TRBV11-3 and TRBJ2-5; 8 bases align to TRBD2. Germline V CDR1 and CDR2: SGHNT, YENEEA. With 0 bases clipped from V and 6 bases from J, the junction kept 9 bases outside the gene matches. This CDR3 comprises 16 residues.

The V call is TRBV11-2, the J call TRBJ2-7; unclear D gene. CDR3 length equals 13 residues. Germline CDR1 and CDR2: SGHAT and FQNNGV. Trimming removed 1 base at V and 9 bases at J, with 13 bases between. CDR3 in DNA: TGTGCCAGCAGCTTAGGAGGCCCCCGCGGGCAGTACTTC. Translating it yields CASSLGGPRGQYF.

This chain connects TRBV9 to TRBJ2-2; D gene ambiguous. This CDR3 has 12 amino acids. V was cut by 2 bases and J by 9 bases, with 8 bases left in between. CDR1 is SGDLS and CDR2 is YYNGEE in the germline V gene. Here the CDR3 reads CASSVRDRELFF. The CDR3 coding sequence is TGTGCCAGCAGCGTTAGAGACCGGGAGCTGTTTTTT.

V usage is TRBV4-2 and J usage is TRBJ1-2, with D possibly matching TRBD1 (6 bases). From germline, CDR1 is LGHNA and CDR2 YNFKEQ. CDR3 size: 12 residues. With 1 base removed from V and 9 bases from J, the gap between germline ends came to 9 bases. The CDR3 coding sequence is TGTGCCAGCAGCCAAGCCCAGGGGAGCTACACCTTC. Protein product: CASSQAQGSYTF.

J is TRBJ1-2 and V is TRBV28; weak D call: TRBD1 (5 bases). The CDR3 is 16 amino acids. The germline V gene has CDR1 MDHEN and CDR2 SYDVKM. Trimming left V 0 bases short and J 8 bases short, with 19 bases between. The CDR3 DNA reads TGTGCCAGCAGTTTATGGGCCGGGACTAAGACCCTAGGCTACACCTTC. It specifies CASSLWAGTKTLGYTF.

The chain links TRBV4-2 to TRBJ1-1; D is possibly TRBD1 (5 bases). Per the germline V gene, CDR1 is LGHNA and CDR2 is YNFKEQ. The CDR3 extends over 16 amino acids. Trimming left V 0 bases short and J 6 bases short, with 17 bases between. CDR3 coding DNA: TGTGCCAGCAGCCAAGATCCGGGGGGGAAAGGCGCTGAAGCTTTCTTT. Residues: CASSQDPGGKGAEAFF.

This clone has a single count. The chain recombines TRBV30 with TRBJ1-5; TRBD1 matches at 8 bases. Germline CDR1 and CDR2: GTSNPN and SVGIG (reference sequence). The CDR3 totals 14 residues. V lost 5 bases, J lost 5 bases, and 8 bases stayed unmatched. This CDR3 is CAWSPGQDYQPQHF. In DNA form, the CDR3 reads TGTGCCTGGTCACCGGGACAGGATTATCAGCCCCAGCATTTT. The variable domain in full, completed from reference TRBV30 and TRBJ1-5, reads SQTIHQWPATLVQPVGSPLSLECTVEGTSNPNLYWYRQAAGRGLQLLFYSVGIGQISSEVPQNLSASRPQDRQFILSSKKLLLSDSGFYLCAWSPGQDYQPQHFGDGTRLSIL.

CDR3 residues: CASSLETGSSDTQYF. As DNA, the CDR3 is TGTGCCAGCAGCTTGGAGACAGGGAGTTCGGATACGCAGTATTTT. The V call is TRBV5-4, the J call TRBJ2-3, with 7 positions matching TRBD1. CDR1 SGHNT and CDR2 YYREEE come from the germline V gene (reference sequence). CDR3 length: 15 amino acids. J was trimmed by 6 bases and V by 0 bases; bases with no gene match: 7.

This clone was detected once. The CDR3 region is CASSTRGNTEAFF. For the CDR3, the DNA is TGTGCCAGTAGCACCAGGGGGAACACTGAAGCTTTCTTT. The J gene is TRBJ1-1, the V gene TRBV19; the D gene is possibly TRBD1 (6 bases). Germline V gene data show CDR1 as LNHDA and CDR2 as SQIVND (reference sequence). V shed 6 bases and J shed 1 base, with 9 bases lying between them. CDR3 length equals 13 residues.

The V and J genes are TRBV6-6 and TRBJ1-6; D uncertain. The CDR3 extends over 15 amino acids. Trimming removed 2 bases at V and 7 bases at J, with 12 bases between. The V gene's germline CDR1 is MNHNY and CDR2 SVGAGI (reference sequence). CDR3 residues: CASSYRHSTNSPLHF. The CDR3, as DNA: TGTGCCAGCAGTTACCGCCACAGTACGAATTCACCCCTCCACTTT.

This rearrangement joins TRBV19 to TRBJ2-1; a weak D match, TRBD2 (7 bases). The V gene's germline CDR1 is LNHDA and CDR2 SQIVND (reference sequence). This CDR3 is built from 15 residues. The ends were cut back, 4 bases at V and 3 bases at J, with 13 bases in the middle. The CDR3 DNA reads TGTGCCAGTAGTAAGGGGGGGGCAGTCTACAATGAGCAGTTCTTC. Amino acids: CASSKGGAVYNEQFF. The full variable domain, its missing parts supplied by reference TRBV19 and TRBJ2-1, is DGGITQSPKYLFRKEGQNVTLSCEQNLNHDAMYWYRQDPGQGLRLIYYSQIVNDFQKGDIAEGYSVSREKKESFPLTVTSAQKNPTAFYLCASSKGGAVYNEQFFGPGTRLTVL.

V usage is TRBV7-9 and J usage is TRBJ1-1, with TRBD1 identical over 8 bases. J was trimmed by 5 bases and V by 5 bases; bases with no gene match: 7. The length of the CDR3 is 14 residues. Germline-derived CDR1 and CDR2 are SEHNR and FQNEAQ (reference sequence). CDR3 bases: TGTGCCAGCAGCGCCCAACAGGGGGGAACTGAAGCTTTCTTT. Translated, it gives CASSAQQGGTEAFF. The complete variable domain, with remaining parts taken from reference TRBV7-9 and TRBJ1-1, reads DTGVSQNPRHKITKRGQNVTFRCDPISEHNRLYWYRQTLGQGPEFLTYFQNEAQLEKSRLLSDRFSAERPKGSFSTLEIQRTEQGDSAMYLCASSAQQGGTEAFFGQGTRLTVV.

The gene calls are TRBV19 and TRBJ2-3, with 8 nucleotides matching TRBD1. In germline, CDR1 is LNHDA, CDR2 SQIVND (reference sequence). J was trimmed by 14 bases and V by 4 bases; bases with no gene match: 5. The CDR3 contains 11 residues. The CDR3 coding sequence is TGTGCCAGTAGTACTGGACAGGGTGCGTATTTT. Encoded protein: CASSTGQGAYF.

The genes are TRBV9 and TRBJ1-5; the D gene is possibly TRBD1 (5 bases). CDR1 is SGDLS, CDR2 YYNGEE, per germline. Trimming pared 2 bases from V and 6 bases from J, leaving 12 bases between. The CDR3 length is 14 residues. The CDR3 nucleotides are TGTGCCAGCAGCGTCGGATCAGGGAGTCAGCCCCAGCATTTT. It yields the protein CASSVGSGSQPQHF.

The chain couples TRBV11-2 to TRBJ2-3; 12 bases align to TRBD2. The V gene end was trimmed by 3 bases and the J gene end by 6 bases; junction bases not matched to a gene: 4. This CDR3 region has 15 residues. Germline V gene lookup returns CDR1 SGHAT and CDR2 FQNNGV. The CDR3, as DNA: TGTGCCAGCAGCTTCACTAGCGGGGGGCGGGATACGCAGTATTTT. It yields the protein CASSFTSGGRDTQYF.

This chain joins TRBV10-3 and TRBJ1-2; D remains unclear. This CDR3 contains 13 residues. The V end lost 6 bases, the J end lost 2 bases, and 10 bases lay between the germline ends. Germline CDR1 reads ENHRY; CDR2 reads SYGVKD. CDR3 in DNA: TGTGCCATCAGCGCCGACGGGAACTATGGCTACACCTTC. Translating it yields CAISADGNYGYTF.

In this sample, this clone turned up once. J is TRBJ2-1 and V is TRBV27; D not certain. V was pared by 4 bases and J by 6 bases, with 13 bases between. The CDR3 sequence is 14 residues long. Germline V gives CDR1 MNHEY, CDR2 SMNVEV (reference sequence). The CDR3 loop is CASSSGTRPNEQFF. The CDR3 DNA reads TGTGCCAGCAGTTCTGGAACCCGGCCCAATGAGCAGTTCTTC.

The chain recombines TRBV7-2 with TRBJ2-1; 7 nucleotides agree with TRBD2. CDR1 is SGHTA and CDR2 is FQGNSA in the germline V gene. The ends lost 10 bases at V and 7 bases at J; junction bases unmatched: 13. The CDR3 contains 14 residues. The CDR3 here is CATQRGGAANEQFF. DNA of the CDR3: TGTGCCACTCAACGGGGAGGGGCGGCTAATGAGCAGTTCTTC. Combining the CDR3 with reference TRBV7-2 and TRBJ2-1 gives the whole variable domain GAGVSQSPSNKVTEKGKDVELRCDPISGHTALYWYRQSLGQGLEFLIYFQGNSAPDKSGLPSDRFSAERTGGSVSTLTIQRTQQEDSAVYLCATQRGGAANEQFFGPGTRLTVL.

The rearrangement joins TRBV2 to TRBJ1-5; D ambiguous. The length of the CDR3 is 14 residues. V was shortened by 6 bases and J by 0 bases, with 9 bases between the two germline ends. Germline V gene data show CDR1 as SNHLY and CDR2 as FYNNEI. The DNA for the CDR3 is TGTGCCAGCAGCCCGAACTATAGCAATCAGCCCCAGCATTTT. Amino acids: CASSPNYSNQPQHF.